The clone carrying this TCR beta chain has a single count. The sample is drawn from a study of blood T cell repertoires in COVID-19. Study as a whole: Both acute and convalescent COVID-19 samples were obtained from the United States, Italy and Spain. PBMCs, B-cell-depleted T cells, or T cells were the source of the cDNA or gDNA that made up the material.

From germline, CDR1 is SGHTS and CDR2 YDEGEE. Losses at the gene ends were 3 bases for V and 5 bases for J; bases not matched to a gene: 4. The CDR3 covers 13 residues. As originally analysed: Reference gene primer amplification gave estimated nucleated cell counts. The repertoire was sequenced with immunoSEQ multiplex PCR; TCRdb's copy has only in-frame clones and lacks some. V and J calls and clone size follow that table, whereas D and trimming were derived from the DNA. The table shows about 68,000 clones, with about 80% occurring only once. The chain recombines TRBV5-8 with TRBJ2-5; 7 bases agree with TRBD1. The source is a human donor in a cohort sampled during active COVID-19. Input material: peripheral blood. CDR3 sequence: CASSYGTAETQYF. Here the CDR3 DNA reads TGTGCCAGCAGCTATGGGACAGCTGAGACCCAGTACTTC.